This T cell receptor (beta chain) was sequenced during a study of T cells after yellow fever vaccination. Looking at the study overall: Where fractions had low cell numbers, libraries were prepared from them with the SMART-Seq v4 Ultra Low Input RNA kit.

In its sample, this clonotype was seen a few times. TCRdb redid the calling of the 5' RACE reads with MiXCR, one entry per CDR3 protein. This sample has about 260,000 distinct CDR3 sequences, with roughly 5.6% found just once. This CDR3 has 14 amino acids. Germline assignment: CDR1 MNHEY and CDR2 SVGAGI. Trimming left V 6 bases short and J 4 bases short, with 13 bases between. The genes are TRBV6-5 and TRBJ1-3; possible D gene TRBD1, 5 bases. The sequencing here drew on CD4+ T cells sorted from PBMCs, taken on the day of the yellow fever booster vaccination. The receptor was isolated from a man aged 18 to 30 who received the YFV17D yellow fever vaccine. CDR3 nucleotides: TGTGCCAGCAGAATGGGGGACGGCGGAAACACCATATATTTT. Residues: CASRMGDGGNTIYF.